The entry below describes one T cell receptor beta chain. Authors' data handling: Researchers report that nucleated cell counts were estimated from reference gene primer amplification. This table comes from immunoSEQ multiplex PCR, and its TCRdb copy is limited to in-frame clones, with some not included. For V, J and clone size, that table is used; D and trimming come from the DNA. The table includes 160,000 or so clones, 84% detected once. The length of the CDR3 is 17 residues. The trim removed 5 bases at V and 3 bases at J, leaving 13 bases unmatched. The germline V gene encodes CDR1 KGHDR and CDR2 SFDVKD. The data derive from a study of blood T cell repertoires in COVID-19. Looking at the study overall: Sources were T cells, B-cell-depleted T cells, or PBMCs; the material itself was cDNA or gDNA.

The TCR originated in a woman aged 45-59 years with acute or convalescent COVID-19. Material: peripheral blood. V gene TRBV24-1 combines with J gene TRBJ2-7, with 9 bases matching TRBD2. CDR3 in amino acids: CATSAQRRGGLGYEQYF. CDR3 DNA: TGTGCCACCAGTGCCCAACGGCGGGGGGGCCTAGGCTACGAGCAGTACTTC.